This TCR beta chain was identified in a study of cytomegalovirus exposure and HLA in healthy donors. Findings and caveats of the study: Follow-up analysis seemed to connect common viral pathogens with several of the most significant clusters identified. CMV serostatus was the only immune exposure information that was available.

Use of 60 Vbeta and 13 Jbeta primers characterized the PCR. Assay used: immunoSEQ multiplex PCR; TCRdb lists only in-frame clones, some missing. The sample records over 100,000 clones, around 80% being singletons. Notes on this clone: No antigen is known for it.

V lost 10 bases to trimming and J lost 8 bases, with 15 bases between them. Looked up from germline, CDR1 is WSHSY and CDR2 is SAAADI. The CDR3 is 12 amino acids. The source material was PBMCs. The V call is TRBV10-2, the J call TRBJ1-3; D not resolved. The TCR comes from a female donor in good health and CMV-seropositive. CDR3 region: CATSAVRDTIYF. The DNA for the CDR3 is TGCGCCACCTCGGCAGTCCGGGACACCATATATTTT.